One sample yielded the 26 T cell receptor beta chains listed below, sequenced in a study of cytomegalovirus exposure and HLA in healthy donors. With 60 Vbeta and 13 Jbeta primers, the PCR was carried out. This table comes from immunoSEQ multiplex PCR, and its TCRdb copy is limited to in-frame clones, with some not included. Among 100,000 to 150,000 clones listed, 74% were seen once. The sequenced material came from PBMCs. The source is a woman between 45 and 65 years old in good health and CMV-seropositive.

This chain uses TRBV2 with TRBJ1-2; 7 bases match TRBD1. CDR3 length: 13 residues. Germline V gene data show CDR1 as SNHLY and CDR2 as FYNNEI. With V trimmed by 7 bases and J by 3 bases, 5 bases remained unmatched. The CDR3 loop reads CASMGDSYYGYTF. CDR3 in DNA: TGTGCCAGCATGGGGGACAGCTACTATGGCTACACCTTC.

V and J are TRBV30 and TRBJ1-6; D may be TRBD1 (6 bases). V was clipped by 0 bases and J by 9 bases, with 21 bases between them. The CDR3 is 17 amino acids. Germline V CDR1 and CDR2: GTSNPN, SVGIG (reference sequence). The CDR3 here is CAWSVEDPQGHGSPLHF. The CDR3 region has the DNA TGTGCCTGGAGTGTAGAGGACCCCCAGGGACACGGTTCACCCCTCCACTTT.

V and J are TRBV9 and TRBJ1-4; D is uncertain. The CDR3 has 13 amino acids. V was cut by 0 bases and J by 8 bases, with 8 bases left in between. In germline, CDR1 is SGDLS, CDR2 YYNGEE. The CDR3 nucleotides read TGTGCCAGCAGCGTAGGGTCAGGAGAAAAACTGTTTTTT. This codes for CASSVGSGEKLFF.

This clone was detected only once. The chain links TRBV6-5 to TRBJ2-1; 8 nucleotides agree with TRBD1. Per germline, CDR1 MNHEY and CDR2 SVGAGI. The V segment lost 2 bases and the J segment 9 bases; nucleotides outside the gene matches: 6. This CDR3 is built from 14 residues. The CDR3 coding sequence is TGTGCCAGCAGTTACCGAGGACAGGGTTTTGAGCAGTTCTTC. Residues: CASSYRGQGFEQFF.

This clone has a handful of counts. The J gene is TRBJ2-1, the V gene TRBV11-2; 8 bases line up with TRBD2. Germline CDR1 and CDR2: SGHAT and FQNNGV. The CDR3 runs 15 residues. V was clipped by 0 bases and J by 6 bases; unmatched bases: 4. CDR3 DNA sequence: TGTGCCAGCAGCTTAGACGGGGGGGCCTCCAATGAGCAGTTCTTC. This translates into CASSLDGGASNEQFF.

The chain links TRBV19 to TRBJ2-1, with D maybe TRBD2 (7 bases). Germline assignment: CDR1 LNHDA and CDR2 SQIVND (reference sequence). With 4 bases removed from V and 9 bases from J, the gap between germline ends came to 13 bases. The CDR3 spans 13 residues. DNA for the CDR3: TGTGCCAGTAGTAGCGGGGGCTGGGGTGAGCAGTTCTTC. It specifies CASSSGGWGEQFF.

The chain is built from TRBV5-1 and TRBJ2-1, with TRBD1 as a possible D gene (5 bases). The germline CDR1 and CDR2 sequences are SGHRS and YFSETQ. CDR3 size: 14 residues. V shed 4 bases and J shed 5 bases, with 13 bases lying between them. CDR3 sequence reads: CASSLQGSNNEQFF. The CDR3 coding sequence is TGCGCCAGCAGCCTCCAGGGTTCTAACAATGAGCAGTTCTTC.

This clone was recorded many times. The J gene is TRBJ1-1, the V gene TRBV5-1, with 8 bases fitting TRBD1. The trim removed 2 bases at V and 2 bases at J, leaving 11 bases unmatched. Germline V gives CDR1 SGHRS, CDR2 YFSETQ. The CDR3 totals 17 residues. The CDR3 loop is CASSLLWVGQGNTEAFF. The CDR3 nucleotides read TGCGCCAGCAGCTTACTTTGGGTTGGACAGGGAAACACTGAAGCTTTCTTT.

V is TRBV19 and J is TRBJ2-7; 8 bases agree with TRBD1. Germline V lookup: CDR1 LNHDA, CDR2 SQIVND (reference sequence). Losses at the gene ends were 5 bases for V and 9 bases for J; bases not matched to a gene: 6. The CDR3 extends over 12 amino acids. The CDR3 loop reads CASSFRQGRQYF. CDR3 nucleotide sequence: TGTGCCAGTAGTTTCCGACAGGGGCGGCAGTACTTC.

The genes are TRBV6-6 and TRBJ2-4, with D perhaps matching TRBD2 (5 bases). Germline V lookup: CDR1 MNHNY, CDR2 SVGAGI (reference sequence). The germline V and J ends were trimmed by 6 bases and 0 bases, with 12 bases remaining between them. CDR3 length: 15 residues. CDR3 coding DNA: TGTGCCAGCAGGGAGCGGTGGGTAGCCAAAAACATTCAGTACTTC. It translates to CASRERWVAKNIQYF.

The rearrangement uses TRBV5-5 and TRBJ1-5, with 7 bases fitting TRBD1. The V and J ends lost 7 bases and 0 bases, in that order; junction bases with no gene match: 10. Germline-derived CDR1 and CDR2 are SGHKS and YYEKEE (reference sequence). This CDR3 is 16 amino acids long. As DNA, the CDR3 is TGTGCCAGCGACGGAATGACAGGGTATAGCAATCAGCCCCAGCATTTT. This sequence encodes CASDGMTGYSNQPQHF.

V and J are TRBV7-9 and TRBJ2-1; perhaps TRBD2 as D (5 bases). Trimming cost V 5 bases and J 7 bases, with 12 bases left between them. Germline CDR1 and CDR2: SEHNR and FQNEAQ (reference sequence). The CDR3 is made up of 13 amino acids. The CDR3 here is CASSLQSGNEQFF. DNA of the CDR3: TGTGCCAGCAGCCTCCAATCGGGGAATGAGCAGTTCTTC. Together with reference TRBV7-9 and TRBJ2-1, the CDR3 gives the full variable domain: DTGVSQNPRHKITKRGQNVTFRCDPISEHNRLYWYRQTLGQGPEFLTYFQNEAQLEKSRLLSDRFSAERPKGSFSTLEIQRTEQGDSAMYLCASSLQSGNEQFFGPGTRLTVL.

This clone was detected a few times. The chain links TRBV7-9 to TRBJ2-7; tentatively, D is TRBD2 (5 bases). The CDR3 extends over 14 amino acids. Trimming removed 6 bases from V and 2 bases from J, with 14 bases in between. The germline gives CDR1 SEHNR, CDR2 FQNEAQ (reference sequence). The CDR3 is CASRKGQEAYEQYF. The CDR3, as DNA: TGTGCCAGCAGAAAAGGGCAGGAGGCCTACGAGCAGTACTTC. Filled out from reference TRBV7-9 and TRBJ2-7, the complete variable domain reads DTGVSQNPRHKITKRGQNVTFRCDPISEHNRLYWYRQTLGQGPEFLTYFQNEAQLEKSRLLSDRFSAERPKGSFSTLEIQRTEQGDSAMYLCASRKGQEAYEQYFGPGTRLTVT.

This clone was recorded a few times. The chain is built from TRBV2 and TRBJ1-6; 11 nucleotides align to TRBD1. Unmatched junction bases numbered 2, after V lost 4 bases and J lost 9 bases. The CDR3 runs 14 residues. The germline V gene encodes CDR1 SNHLY and CDR2 FYNNEI. CDR3 nucleotide sequence: TGTGCCAGCAGTGGGGACAGGGGGTCTTCACCCCTCCACTTT. It translates to CASSGDRGSSPLHF.

This sequence joins TRBV12-5 and TRBJ2-4; 8 bases line up with TRBD2. Germline V gene sequence: CDR1 LGHNT, CDR2 FRNRAP. The V gene end was trimmed by 3 bases and the J gene end by 3 bases; junction bases not matched to a gene: 19. The CDR3 consists of 20 residues. CDR3 amino acids: CASGLAIPLGLAGVKNIQYF. The CDR3 DNA reads as TGTGCTAGTGGTTTAGCCATACCCCTGGGGCTAGCGGGCGTCAAAAACATTCAGTACTTC.

The V gene is TRBV7-9, the J gene TRBJ2-3, with D possibly being TRBD2 (7 bases). Trimming pared 5 bases from V and 2 bases from J, leaving 20 bases between. CDR1 SEHNR and CDR2 FQNEAQ come from the germline V gene (reference sequence). CDR3 length: 17 residues. The CDR3 loop is CASSPQWGGHLTDTQYF. The CDR3 region has the DNA TGTGCCAGCAGCCCCCAATGGGGGGGCCACCTCACAGATACGCAGTATTTT.

The V call is TRBV7-9, the J call TRBJ2-7, with D perhaps TRBD1 (6 bases). The CDR3 contains 16 residues. V was trimmed by 2 bases and J by 3 bases, leaving 17 bases between them. Germline V gives CDR1 SEHNR, CDR2 FQNEAQ (reference sequence). DNA for the CDR3: TGTGCCAGCAGCTTAAGGCAGGGGACGAATAGCTACGAGCAGTACTTC. Translating gives CASSLRQGTNSYEQYF.

The chain has TRBV5-6 and TRBJ2-1, with D perhaps matching TRBD2 (7 bases). CDR1 SGHDT and CDR2 YYEEEE come from the germline V gene. The CDR3 covers 16 residues. Deletions cut 6 bases from V and 3 bases from J, with 19 bases between. The CDR3 DNA is TGTGCCAGCACCGAACACGGGCGGGGGCTCTACAATGAGCAGTTCTTC. Encoded protein: CASTEHGRGLYNEQFF.

The V call is TRBV19, the J call TRBJ1-4; a weak D match, TRBD1 (5 bases). Germline values: CDR1 LNHDA, CDR2 SQIVND (reference sequence). The CDR3 totals 12 residues. Between the trimmed V and J ends, which lost 3 bases and 8 bases, there was a span of 7 bases. The CDR3 reads CASSMEGEKLFF. CDR3 sequence (DNA): TGTGCCAGTAGTATGGAGGGGGAAAAACTGTTTTTT.

This clone was seen more than once but under ten times. V gene TRBV4-3 combines with J gene TRBJ1-4, with D possibly matching TRBD1 (5 bases). CDR3 length: 15 residues. The V gene's germline CDR1 is LGHNA and CDR2 YSLEER. Trimming shortened V by 1 base and J by 6 bases, and 12 bases separated the two germline ends. The CDR3 region has the DNA TGCGCCAGCAGCCAAGGCGGAGGGGCGCATGAAAAACTGTTTTTT. It encodes CASSQGGGAHEKLFF.

The V call is TRBV13, the J call TRBJ2-3; TRBD2 matches 10 bases. Germline-derived CDR1 and CDR2 are PRHDT and FYEKMQ (reference sequence). V trimming: 6 bases; J trimming: 5 bases; junction bases outside the gene matches: 11. The CDR3 is 16 amino acids. CDR3: CASSERGGPYLDTQYF. Here the CDR3 DNA reads TGTGCCAGCAGTGAGCGGGGGGGCCCTTACTTAGATACGCAGTATTTT.

V gene TRBV30 combines with J gene TRBJ2-3; possibly TRBD2 for D (7 bases). This CDR3 spans 13 amino acids. The V end lost 3 bases, the J end lost 1 base, and 8 bases lay between the germline ends. The germline gives CDR1 GTSNPN, CDR2 SVGIG (reference sequence). CDR3 nucleotide sequence: TGTGCCTGGAGAGGGGGGGGCACAGATACGCAGTATTTT. Residues: CAWRGGGTDTQYF. Looking up the rest from reference TRBV30 and TRBJ2-3 gives the full variable domain: SQTIHQWPATLVQPVGSPLSLECTVEGTSNPNLYWYRQAAGRGLQLLFYSVGIGQISSEVPQNLSASRPQDRQFILSSKKLLLSDSGFYLCAWRGGGTDTQYFGPGTRLTVL.

For the CDR3, the DNA is TGTGCCAGCAGCTTAGCGGACGGGAGCTCCTACGAGCAGTACTTC. It yields the protein CASSLADGSSYEQYF. This rearrangement joins TRBV7-6 to TRBJ2-7; D perhaps matches TRBD2 (6 bases). Trimming left V 0 bases short and J 0 bases short, with 9 bases between. Germline V lookup: CDR1 SGHVS, CDR2 FNYEAQ. The CDR3 covers 15 residues.

V is TRBV6-1 and J is TRBJ1-4; maybe TRBD1 (5 bases). V lost 10 bases and J 7 bases, leaving 16 bases between the germline ends. From germline, CDR1 is MNHNS and CDR2 SASEGT. CDR3 length: 13 amino acids. The DNA for the CDR3 is TGTGCCACCGTCAGGGCGGTCGGTGAAAAACTGTTTTTT. It encodes CATVRAVGEKLFF.

This sequence joins TRBV19 and TRBJ2-2, with 9 bases matching TRBD1. The germline V gene has CDR1 LNHDA and CDR2 SQIVND (reference sequence). V shed 5 bases, J shed 10 bases, and the junction held 14 bases outside the gene matches. The CDR3 sequence is 16 residues long. CDR3 amino acids: CASSLGQGSGGSELFF. CDR3 DNA: TGTGCCAGTAGTCTTGGACAGGGGTCAGGGGGGTCGGAGCTGTTTTTT. The full variable domain, completed using reference TRBV19 and TRBJ2-2, is DGGITQSPKYLFRKEGQNVTLSCEQNLNHDAMYWYRQDPGQGLRLIYYSQIVNDFQKGDIAEGYSVSREKKESFPLTVTSAQKNPTAFYLCASSLGQGSGGSELFFGEGSRLTVL.

The chain links TRBV7-2 to TRBJ2-1, with TRBD2 as a possible D gene (6 bases). Trimming took 5 bases from V and 9 from J, leaving 14 bases between them. This CDR3 comprises 13 residues. CDR1 is SGHTA and CDR2 is FQGNSA in the germline V gene. The CDR3 DNA sequence: TGTGCCAGCAGCGCGACTAGGGACTCTGAGCAGTTCTTC. This encodes CASSATRDSEQFF.